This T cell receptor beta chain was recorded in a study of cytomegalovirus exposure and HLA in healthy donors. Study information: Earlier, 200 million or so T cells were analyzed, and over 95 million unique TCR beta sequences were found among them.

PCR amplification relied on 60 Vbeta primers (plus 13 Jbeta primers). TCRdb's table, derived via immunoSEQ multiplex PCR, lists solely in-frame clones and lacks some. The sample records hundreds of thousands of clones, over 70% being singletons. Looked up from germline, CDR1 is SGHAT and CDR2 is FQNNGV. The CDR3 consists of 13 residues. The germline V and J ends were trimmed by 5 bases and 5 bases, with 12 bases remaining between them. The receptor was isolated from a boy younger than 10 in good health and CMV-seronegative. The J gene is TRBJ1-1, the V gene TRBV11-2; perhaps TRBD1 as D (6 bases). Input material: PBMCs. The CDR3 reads CASSPITGTEAFF. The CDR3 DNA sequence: TGTGCCAGCAGCCCGATCACAGGGACTGAAGCTTTCTTT.